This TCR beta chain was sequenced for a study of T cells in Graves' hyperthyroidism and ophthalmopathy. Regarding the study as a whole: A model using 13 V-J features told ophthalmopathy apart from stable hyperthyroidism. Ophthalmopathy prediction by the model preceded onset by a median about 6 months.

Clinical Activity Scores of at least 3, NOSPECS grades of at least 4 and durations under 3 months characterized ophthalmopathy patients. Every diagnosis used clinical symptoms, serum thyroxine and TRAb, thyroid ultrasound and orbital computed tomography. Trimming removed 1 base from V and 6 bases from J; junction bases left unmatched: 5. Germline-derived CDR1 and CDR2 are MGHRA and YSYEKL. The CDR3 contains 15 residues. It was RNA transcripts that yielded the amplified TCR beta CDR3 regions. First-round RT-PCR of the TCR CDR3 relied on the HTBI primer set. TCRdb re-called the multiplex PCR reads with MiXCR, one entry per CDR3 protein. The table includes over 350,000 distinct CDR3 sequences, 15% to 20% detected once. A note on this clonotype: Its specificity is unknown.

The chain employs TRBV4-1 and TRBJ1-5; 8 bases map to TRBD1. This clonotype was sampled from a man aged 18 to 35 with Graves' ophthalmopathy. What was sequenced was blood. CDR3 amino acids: CASSQVTGVGQPQHF. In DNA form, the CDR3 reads TGCGCCAGCAGCCAAGTGACAGGGGTAGGTCAGCCCCAGCATTTT.